This T cell receptor beta chain was obtained from a study of blood T cells in healthy people across ages. This CDR3 contains 14 residues. Trimming removed 2 bases at V and 0 bases at J, with 7 bases between. Germline CDR1 is KGHDR and CDR2 is SFDVKD. This clonotype was seen a few times. A second PCR, run for about 7 to 11 cycles, used a sample-barcoded 5' primer plus a J-beta primer mix. TCRdb re-analysed the 5' RACE reads in MiXCR, keeping a single row per CDR3 protein. Here the sample spans fewer than 700,000 distinct CDR3 sequences, less than 45% being singletons. The rearrangement joins TRBV24-1 to TRBJ2-7; D is unclear. The receptor comes from an elderly man in good health. The specimen was blood. CDR3 sequence: CATSDSGGSYEQYF. DNA for the CDR3: TGTGCCACCAGTGATTCGGGCGGCTCCTACGAGCAGTACTTC.